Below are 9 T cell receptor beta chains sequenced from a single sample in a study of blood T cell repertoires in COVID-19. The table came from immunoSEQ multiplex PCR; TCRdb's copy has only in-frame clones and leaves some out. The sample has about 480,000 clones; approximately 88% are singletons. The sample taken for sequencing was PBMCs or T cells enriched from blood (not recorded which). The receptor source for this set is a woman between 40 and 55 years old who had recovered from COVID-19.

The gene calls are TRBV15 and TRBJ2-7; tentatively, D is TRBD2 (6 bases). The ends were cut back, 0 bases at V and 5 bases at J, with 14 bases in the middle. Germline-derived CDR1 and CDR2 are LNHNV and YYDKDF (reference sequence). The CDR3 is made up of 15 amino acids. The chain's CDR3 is CATSRDRASAHEQYF. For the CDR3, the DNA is TGTGCCACCAGCAGAGATAGGGCTAGCGCCCACGAGCAGTACTTC.

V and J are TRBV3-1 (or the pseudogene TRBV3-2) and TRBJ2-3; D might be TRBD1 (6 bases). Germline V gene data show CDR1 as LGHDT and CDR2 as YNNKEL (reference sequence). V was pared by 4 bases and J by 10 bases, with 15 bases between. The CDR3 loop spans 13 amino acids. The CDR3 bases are TGTGCCAGCAGCCCGTTACAGGGACGGTCGCAGTATTTT. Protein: CASSPLQGRSQYF.

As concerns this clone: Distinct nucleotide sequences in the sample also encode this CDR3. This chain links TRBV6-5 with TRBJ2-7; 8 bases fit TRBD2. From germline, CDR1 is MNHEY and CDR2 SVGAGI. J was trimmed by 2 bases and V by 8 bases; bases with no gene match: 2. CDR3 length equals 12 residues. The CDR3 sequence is CASGGLAYEQYF. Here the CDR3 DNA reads TGTGCCAGCGGGGGACTAGCCTACGAGCAGTACTTC.

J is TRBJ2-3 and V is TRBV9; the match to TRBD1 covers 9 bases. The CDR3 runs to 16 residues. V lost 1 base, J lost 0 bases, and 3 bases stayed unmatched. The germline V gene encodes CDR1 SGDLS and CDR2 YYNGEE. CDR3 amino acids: CASSVRQGVSTDTQYF. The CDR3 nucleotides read TGTGCCAGCAGCGTAAGACAGGGGGTTAGCACAGATACGCAGTATTTT.

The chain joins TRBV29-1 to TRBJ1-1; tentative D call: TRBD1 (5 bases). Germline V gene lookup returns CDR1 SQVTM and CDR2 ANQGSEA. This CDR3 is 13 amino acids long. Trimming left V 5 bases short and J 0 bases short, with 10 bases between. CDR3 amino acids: CSVQKGMNTEAFF. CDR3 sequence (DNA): TGCAGCGTTCAGAAGGGGATGAACACTGAAGCTTTCTTT.

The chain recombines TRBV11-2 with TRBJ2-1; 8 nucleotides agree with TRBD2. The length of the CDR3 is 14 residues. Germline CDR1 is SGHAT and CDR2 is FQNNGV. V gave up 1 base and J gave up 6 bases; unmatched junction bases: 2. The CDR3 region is CASSLVGLANEQFF. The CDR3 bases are TGTGCCAGCAGCTTAGTCGGACTAGCCAATGAGCAGTTCTTC.

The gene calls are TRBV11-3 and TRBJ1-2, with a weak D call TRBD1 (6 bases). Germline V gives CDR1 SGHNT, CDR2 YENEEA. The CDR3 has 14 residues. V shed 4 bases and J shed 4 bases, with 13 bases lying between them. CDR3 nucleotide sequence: TGTGCCAGCAGCTCAAGGTCCAGGGGCTATGGCTACACCTTC. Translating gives CASSSRSRGYGYTF.

The CDR3, as DNA: TGTGCCAGCAGCGTAGATGGAGATTTCTACGAGCAGTACTTC. Its translation is CASSVDGDFYEQYF. The chain uses TRBV9 and TRBJ2-7, with D uncertain. V was clipped by 0 bases and J by 3 bases, with 10 bases between them. The CDR3 length is 14 residues. Germline CDR1 reads SGDLS; CDR2 reads YYNGEE.

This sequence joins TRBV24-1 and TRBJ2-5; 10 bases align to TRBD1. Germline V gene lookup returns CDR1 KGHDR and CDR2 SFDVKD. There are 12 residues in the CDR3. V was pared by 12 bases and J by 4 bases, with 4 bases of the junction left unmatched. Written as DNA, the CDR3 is TGTGCCGTGGGACAGGGGACAGAGACCCAGTACTTC. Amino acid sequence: CAVGQGTETQYF.